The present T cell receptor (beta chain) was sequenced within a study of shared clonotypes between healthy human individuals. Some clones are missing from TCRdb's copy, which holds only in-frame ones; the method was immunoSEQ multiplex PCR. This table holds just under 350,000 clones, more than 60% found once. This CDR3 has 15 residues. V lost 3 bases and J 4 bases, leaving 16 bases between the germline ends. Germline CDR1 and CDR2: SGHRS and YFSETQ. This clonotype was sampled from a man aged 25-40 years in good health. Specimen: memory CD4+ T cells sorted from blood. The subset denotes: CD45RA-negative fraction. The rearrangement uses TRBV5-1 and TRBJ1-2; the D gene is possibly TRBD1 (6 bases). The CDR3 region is CASSSLAGEFYGYTF. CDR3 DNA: TGCGCCAGCAGCTCTTTGGCAGGGGAGTTCTATGGCTACACCTTC.